This T cell receptor beta chain originates from a study of control samples from healthy donors and cancer patients. Sequencing used immunoSEQ multiplex PCR; TCRdb keeps in-frame clones, though not all of them. The sample lists about 140,000 clones; 75% to 90% were seen once. The CDR3 length is 12 residues. Deletions cut 4 bases from V and 8 bases from J, with 8 bases between. Germline loops: CDR1 LNHDA, CDR2 SQIVND (reference sequence). Source material: blood. This TCR came from a woman aged 25 to 39 in good health. The gene calls are TRBV19 and TRBJ1-4; D gene unclear. CDR3 residues: CASSRTGEKLFF. The CDR3 DNA is TGTGCCAGTAGTAGAACGGGAGAAAAACTGTTTTTT.